This T cell receptor (beta chain) originates from a study of cytomegalovirus exposure and HLA in healthy donors. Vbeta (60) and Jbeta (13) primers were used in the PCR. The protocol was immunoSEQ multiplex PCR, while the TCRdb copy is restricted to in-frame clones and leaves out a portion. The top ten clones hold over 3% of a sample with about 99,000 clones, 70% to 80% of them seen once. The germline CDR1 and CDR2 sequences are LNHDA and SQIVND (reference sequence). The CDR3 consists of 15 residues. The sequencing input was PBMCs. This receptor was identified in a man between 40 and 49 years old in good health and CMV-seronegative. The genes are TRBV19 and TRBJ2-5, with D hard to call. The J call may be incorrect, as the DNA end agrees better with TRBJ2-7. CDR3 sequence (DNA): TGTGCCAGTAGTCAGAATCCTAGACCCCTCGACGAGCAGTACTTC. This translates into CASSQNPRPLDEQYF.